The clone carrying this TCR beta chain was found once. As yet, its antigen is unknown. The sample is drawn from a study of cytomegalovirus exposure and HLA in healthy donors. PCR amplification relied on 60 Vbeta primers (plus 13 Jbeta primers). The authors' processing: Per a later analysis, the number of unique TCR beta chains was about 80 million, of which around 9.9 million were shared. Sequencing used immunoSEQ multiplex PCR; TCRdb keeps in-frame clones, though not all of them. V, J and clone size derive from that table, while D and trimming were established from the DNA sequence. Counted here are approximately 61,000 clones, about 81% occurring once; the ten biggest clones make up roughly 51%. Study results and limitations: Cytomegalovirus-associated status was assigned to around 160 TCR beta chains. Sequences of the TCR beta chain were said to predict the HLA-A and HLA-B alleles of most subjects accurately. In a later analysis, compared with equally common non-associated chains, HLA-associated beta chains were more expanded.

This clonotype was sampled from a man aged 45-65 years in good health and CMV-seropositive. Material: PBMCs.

The CDR3 DNA reads TGTGCCAGCTGCTCAGACAGGGGCGACACCGGGGAGCTGTTTTTT. Protein sequence: CASCSDRGDTGELFF. V and J are TRBV25-1 and TRBJ2-2; 8 nucleotides line up with TRBD1. Germline V gene lookup returns CDR1 MGHDK and CDR2 SYGVNS. This CDR3 is built from 15 residues. Unmatched junction bases numbered 8, after V lost 8 bases and J lost 3 bases.